The clone carrying this TCR beta chain came up many times. Antigen specificity is unknown. The data originate from a study of human T cells and chemical hapten exposure. Turning to the study itself: Sensitization used 2% DPC on approximately 2 cm by approximately 2 cm upper inner arm skin. Throughout the approximately 26-week study, diphenylcyclopropenone was applied weekly to the patients' scalps. Points from the study as a whole: DPC sensitization did not alter TCRs above 1 in 1000 frequency.

Germline CDR1 is KGHSH and CDR2 is LQKENI. CDR3 size: 15 residues. V shed 5 bases and J 0 bases; nucleotides not matched to a gene: 3. Regarding time point: patch test 3, about 24 weeks after DPC sensitization. Stated treatment: therapeutic diphenylcyclopropenone sensitization with weekly scalp DPC. Alopecia patients, 18 to 70 years old and DPC-suitable, served as donors. Using its own MiXCR run on the RACE reads, TCRdb lists one record per CDR3 protein. Of tens of thousands of distinct CDR3 sequences in the sample, roughly 12% were seen once. The V call is TRBV18, the J call TRBJ1-1, with 10 bases matching TRBD1. The sample in question was whole blood, obtained in connection with sensitization to the hapten diphenylcyclopropenone (DPC). This receptor was obtained from a man between 25 and 39 years old with alopecia areata. Some clones in this sample may be carry-over from other donors' samples. CDR3 in amino acids: CASSEDRGLNTEAFF. DNA for the CDR3: TGTGCCAGCTCAGAAGACAGGGGGCTGAACACTGAAGCTTTCTTT.